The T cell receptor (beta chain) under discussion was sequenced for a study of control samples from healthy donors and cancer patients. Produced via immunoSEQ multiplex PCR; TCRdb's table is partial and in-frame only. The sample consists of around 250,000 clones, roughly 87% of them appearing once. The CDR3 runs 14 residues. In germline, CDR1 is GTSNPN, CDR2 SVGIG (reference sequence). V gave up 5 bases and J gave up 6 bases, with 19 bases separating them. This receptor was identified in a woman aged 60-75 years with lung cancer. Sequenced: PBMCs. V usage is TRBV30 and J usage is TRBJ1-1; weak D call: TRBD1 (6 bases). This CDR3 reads CAWDDLTGPAEAFF. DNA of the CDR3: TGTGCCTGGGACGATCTGACAGGTCCGGCTGAAGCTTTCTTT.